A selection of T cell receptor beta chains follows, all from one sample in a study of OX40 agonist ivuxolimab in advanced cancers. Profiled with immunoSEQ multiplex PCR; TCRdb holds only in-frame clones, not every one. The data show nearly 110,000 clones, about 91% seen once. The sample here was CD4+ or CD8+ T cells sorted from blood, taken in a trial of the OX40 agonist ivuxolimab. These TCRs come from an adult with an advanced solid tumor such as melanoma, head and neck, liver or kidney cancer. CDR3s include the opening cysteine and the closing phenylalanine or tryptophan. D genes are given only for firm matches. The size field is filled for only some rows; it gives once, few, many or a size class.

TRBJ1-3 | TRBV19 | NA | TRBD1 | CASSQGVTGNTIYF | TGTGCCAGTAGTCAGGGGGTAACGGGAAACACCATATATTTT
TRBJ2-1 | TRBV6-6 | NA | TRBD1 | CATGGNEQFF | TGTGCCACAGGGGGCAATGAGCAGTTCTTC
TRBJ1-5 | TRBV7-8 | NA | NA | CASEPSGRSNQPQHF | TGTGCCAGCGAGCCTTCGGGGCGAAGCAATCAGCCCCAGCATTTT
TRBJ1-5 | TRBV28 | NA | NA | CASTLAVPTRNQPQHF | TGTGCCAGCACCTTAGCGGTACCCACCCGCAATCAGCCCCAGCATTTT
TRBJ2-1 | TRBV10-3 | once | TRBD2 | CAARGSSYNEQFF | TGTGCCGCCCGCGGGAGCTCCTACAATGAGCAGTTCTTC
TRBJ1-2 | TRBV28 | NA | NA | CASSLPGPGQVYGYTF | TGTGCCAGCAGTCTCCCAGGTCCAGGGCAGGTCTATGGCTACACCTTC
TRBJ2-7 | TRBV9 | NA | TRBD1 | CASSPRDRGRYEQYF | TGTGCCAGCAGCCCCCGGGACAGGGGGCGATACGAGCAGTACTTC
TRBJ2-5 | TRBV11-2 | NA | NA | CASSPTSAGLETQYF | TGTGCCAGCAGCCCGACTTCGGCAGGGTTAGAGACCCAGTACTTC
TRBJ2-7 | TRBV28 | NA | NA | CASTRPIGGQGPGEQYF | TGTGCCAGCACCCGACCCATTGGAGGGCAGGGTCCGGGCGAGCAGTACTTC
TRBJ2-3 | TRBV19 | NA | NA | CASSIGTEGNTQYF | TGTGCCAGTAGTATAGGGACAGAGGGGAATACGCAGTATTTT
TRBJ2-5 | TRBV4-3 | NA | NA | CASSPGSREETQYF | TGCGCCAGCAGCCCAGGGAGCCGCGAAGAGACCCAGTACTTC
TRBJ2-2 | TRBV10-3 | NA | TRBD1 | CAKRQGSTGELFF | TGTGCCAAGCGACAGGGGAGCACCGGGGAGCTGTTTTTT
TRBJ2-1 | TRBV11-3 | NA | TRBD2 | CASSLDQGGSVSGNEQFF | TGTGCCAGCAGCTTAGATCAGGGCGGGAGCGTCTCTGGCAATGAGCAGTTCTTC
TRBJ2-7 | TRBV10-1 | once | NA | CASSEWGETDEQYF | TGCGCCAGCAGTGAGTGGGGGGAGACCGACGAGCAGTACTTC
TRBJ1-1 | TRBV7-2 | few | NA | CASSNGREYTEAFF | TGTGCCAGCAGCAATGGACGGGAGTACACTGAAGCTTTCTTT
TRBJ1-5 | TRBV19 | NA | TRBD1 | CASSLGQVNQPQHF | TGTGCCAGTAGTTTGGGACAGGTCAATCAGCCCCAGCATTTT